Sequencing of this TCR beta chain was carried out in a study of shared clonotypes between healthy human individuals (dated by TCRdb to the early 2020s). Context from the whole study: A few men and a couple of women, aged 18 to 49 years, made up the cohort. Different laboratories and diverse techniques were used to prepare libraries and sequence TCR repertoires, to increase sequencing depth and limit assay-specific biases. To estimate repertoire size and how much clonotypes are shared between individuals, the study performed deep sequencing of blood TCR repertoires from a handful of healthy adults. Between about 0.8 and 8.9 billion PBMCs per donor were obtained by leukapheresis. Overall study results and their limits: Pairwise subsampling indicated that sequencing depth was expected to affect the degree of clonotype sharing among donors. Sampling was limited to blood, and TCR repertoires in tissue likely differ from TCR repertoires in blood. Because the study included only a small number of donors, the genetic and exposure-history diversity represented was limited.

The CDR3 has 15 amino acids, counting the end cysteine and phenylalanine. CDR3 DNA is the only sequence kept; it has 45 bases, read in frame from the first base. The germline V end is reduced by 3 bases and the J end by 5 bases; junction bases left unmatched: 7. Based on the germline V gene, the CDR1 and CDR2 sequences are SGDLS and YYNGEE. This clone came up a few times. Its antigen target is currently unknown. Base quality data are lacking; no much larger clone is found one base away. The donors were healthy, HIV-negative adults with no recently reported acute infections or vaccinations. Every donor was a Caucasian adult residing in Nashville, Tennessee, USA. For unsorted samples, 90 million or so PBMCs were counted and genomic DNA was extracted with the QIAamp DNA Blood Mini kit. Blood was obtained by leukapheresis, after which PBMCs were separated by Ficoll-Histopaque density gradient centrifugation and cryopreserved in liquid nitrogen vapor phase.

Using the deep immunoSEQ assay, multiplex PCR amplified TCR CDR3 regions from genomic DNA. Genomic DNA extracted from each cell subset was distributed evenly over all wells of several immunoSEQ 96-well plates, and each plate served as one replicate. For unsorted PBMC, each replicate PCR was loaded with 300 to 350 ng genomic DNA, equivalent to 25,000 to 35,000 T cell genomes. Ten immunoSEQ deep assay plates were used to sequence the unsorted PBMC genomic DNA. The purified libraries were quantified using a Qubit 3.0 fluorometer, sized with a Bioanalyzer 2100, and then quantified again using the KAPA Library Quantification kit. Each immunoSEQ 96-well plate was sequenced on its own single-read 150-cycle Illumina NextSeq 550 flow cell. The original methods were these. Because only junctional sequences without quality scores were contained in the immunoSEQ output, filtering matching that applied to full-length reads could not be performed. To assign V/J genes and CDR3, sequences were annotated against IMGT germline references using PyIR, a Python wrapper for IgBLAST v1.9. Any read was removed if the V/J assignment was weak (E-value above 1e-6), the CDR3 was missing, or the read contained stop codons, out-of-frame junctions, or ambiguous translated residues. V3J clonotypes were defined as sequences sharing the same inferred V gene, J gene, and CDR3 amino acid sequence. Percentage overlap between repertoires was computed as shared unique clonotypes divided by the size of the smaller repertoire. RTK rarefaction, the Chao1 estimator, and Recon v2.1 estimates of unobserved clonotypes were used to assess repertoire richness. TCRdb holds this immuneACCESS table with in-frame rearrangements only. Some clones are missing; in checked studies, unresolved V genes explain under half, and the rest has no known cause. From that table come the V and J calls and clone size; the DNA was used to work out D and trimming. The sample records some 490,000 clones, 70% to 85% of which are singletons. Clones ranked in the top ten supply 12% of the sample.

Source material: PBMCs. This TCR was recovered from a woman aged 40 to 50 in good health. Some clones in this sample may be carry-over from other donors' samples. The chain couples TRBV9 to TRBJ1-1, with TRBD1 matching 10 junction bases. Here is the DNA: TGTGCCAGCAGCGGTGGACAGGGGGTTGGGACTGAAGCTTTCTTT. This translates into CASSGGQGVGTEAFF.